This T cell receptor beta chain was observed in a study of cytomegalovirus exposure and HLA in healthy donors. Study context: HLA-typed donors were the source of tens of millions of unique TCRs, which an early data release held.

Trimming took 0 bases from V and 4 from J, leaving 10 bases between them. CDR3 size: 14 residues. Germline CDR1 and CDR2: WNHNN and SYGVQD (reference sequence). Whole-study results and caveats: V- and J-gene trimming in TCR beta was tied to a missense DCLRE1C variant by an analysis performed later. Reportedly, cytomegalovirus status was diagnosed with high sensitivity and specificity. Prediction of most subjects' HLA-A and HLA-B alleles by TCR beta sequences was reportedly accurate.

PCR primers comprised 60 Vbeta and 13 Jbeta primers. TCRdb's table, derived via immunoSEQ multiplex PCR, lists solely in-frame clones and lacks some. The sample carries 200,000 or so clones, more than 75% recorded once. About this clone: No antigen is known for it.

The V and J genes are TRBV10-1 and TRBJ2-7; the D gene is possibly TRBD1 (5 bases). Sequenced input: PBMCs. The sequence was collected from a woman aged 18 to 35 in good health and CMV-seronegative. CDR3 sequence (DNA): TGCGCCAGCAGTGAGTCTGTGACAGAATACGAGCAGTACTTC. This gives the protein CASSESVTEYEQYF.